These T cell receptor beta chains were read from a single sample in a study of T cells in Graves' hyperthyroidism and ophthalmopathy. TCRdb re-derived calls from the multiplex PCR reads in MiXCR, one entry per CDR3 protein. The table records about 200,000 distinct CDR3 sequences, 17% of them present only once. The sequencing sample was made of blood. All receptors come from a woman aged 50 to 60 with Graves' hyperthyroidism. CDR3s leave out the opening cysteine and the closing phenylalanine or tryptophan. The order of the fields is J gene, V gene, CDR3 protein.

J gene: TRBJ1-5; V gene: TRBV7-9; CDR3 protein: ASSLDNRGLQPQH
J gene: TRBJ2-2; V gene: TRBV20-1; CDR3 protein: SATDSSGTGELF
J gene: TRBJ2-1; V gene: TRBV7-6; CDR3 protein: ASSLGPGQEKDEQF
J gene: TRBJ2-3; V gene: TRBV6-1; CDR3 protein: ASRLGTRDTQY
J gene: TRBJ2-4; V gene: TRBV6-1; CDR3 protein: ASSPLAGEAKNIQY
J gene: TRBJ2-6; V gene: TRBV9; CDR3 protein: ASSENRASSGANVLT
J gene: TRBJ1-2; V gene: TRBV2; CDR3 protein: ASSPNGEGYGYT
J gene: TRBJ2-7; V gene: TRBV10-3; CDR3 protein: AISPILEGPYEQY
J gene: TRBJ1-5; V gene: TRBV28; CDR3 protein: ASSLAGLNQPQH
J gene: TRBJ2-7; V gene: TRBV6-2/TRBV6-3; CDR3 protein: ASSHNLVSHEQY
J gene: TRBJ1-6; V gene: TRBV29-1; CDR3 protein: SVEVDPASPLH
J gene: TRBJ1-2; V gene: TRBV15; CDR3 protein: ATSRSPSSGYT
J gene: TRBJ2-1; V gene: TRBV19; CDR3 protein: ASSIEGSSRNEQF
J gene: TRBJ1-1; V gene: TRBV11-3; CDR3 protein: ASSHGMNTEAF
J gene: TRBJ1-3; V gene: TRBV5-1; CDR3 protein: ASSLVSGPASGNTIY
J gene: TRBJ1-4; V gene: TRBV28; CDR3 protein: ASSSISYSNEKLF
J gene: TRBJ2-7; V gene: TRBV2; CDR3 protein: ASGMNSLRGSYEQY
J gene: TRBJ2-7; V gene: TRBV27; CDR3 protein: ATSRGASGRGYEQY
J gene: TRBJ2-5; V gene: TRBV2; CDR3 protein: ASTRRETQY
J gene: TRBJ2-2; V gene: TRBV4-1; CDR3 protein: ASSHVDTGELF
J gene: TRBJ2-3; V gene: TRBV4-1; CDR3 protein: ASSQESSLDTQY
J gene: TRBJ1-1; V gene: TRBV5-8; CDR3 protein: ASSYQDGYEAF
J gene: TRBJ1-2; V gene: TRBV3-1; CDR3 protein: ASSQGEGLYGYT
J gene: TRBJ2-1; V gene: TRBV10-3; CDR3 protein: AISNSSGSYNEQF
J gene: TRBJ2-3; V gene: TRBV9; CDR3 protein: ASSPVDTGTDTQY
J gene: TRBJ1-1; V gene: TRBV3-1; CDR3 protein: ASSWGQANTEAF
J gene: TRBJ2-3; V gene: TRBV12-3/TRBV12-4; CDR3 protein: ASSGTSGRWRADTQY
J gene: TRBJ2-6; V gene: TRBV6-1; CDR3 protein: ASRVDRSGANVLT
J gene: TRBJ1-1; V gene: TRBV27; CDR3 protein: ASSGGGPEAF
J gene: TRBJ2-3; V gene: TRBV5-1; CDR3 protein: ASSLGASGRRSPDTQY
J gene: TRBJ1-1; V gene: TRBV6-1; CDR3 protein: ASSRGGAGAYTEAF
J gene: TRBJ2-6; V gene: TRBV6-9; CDR3 protein: ASSYSSGANVLT
J gene: TRBJ2-5; V gene: TRBV19; CDR3 protein: ASSIRRTGNGQETQY
J gene: TRBJ2-7; V gene: TRBV4-1; CDR3 protein: ASSQDWGYEQY
J gene: TRBJ1-1; V gene: TRBV6-6; CDR3 protein: ASSYSTQGGLSTEAF
J gene: TRBJ2-3; V gene: TRBV4-2; CDR3 protein: ASSQDGLAGGLRTDTQY
J gene: TRBJ2-7; V gene: TRBV6-5; CDR3 protein: ASSYRLTGSEQY
J gene: TRBJ1-1; V gene: TRBV11-2; CDR3 protein: ASSFMTVRRTEAF
J gene: TRBJ2-2; V gene: TRBV30; CDR3 protein: AWSFDGITGELF
J gene: TRBJ2-7; V gene: TRBV7-2; CDR3 protein: ASSAGLAGGPNEQY
J gene: TRBJ2-1; V gene: TRBV3-1; CDR3 protein: ASSLLETSRNEQF
J gene: TRBJ2-3; V gene: TRBV20-1; CDR3 protein: SASGRGSTDTQY
J gene: TRBJ1-2; V gene: TRBV6-6; CDR3 protein: ASSYAGRSYGYT
J gene: TRBJ2-7; V gene: TRBV18; CDR3 protein: ASSAGQATYEQY
J gene: TRBJ2-2; V gene: TRBV29-1; CDR3 protein: SARGLAQNTGELF
J gene: TRBJ1-3; V gene: TRBV19; CDR3 protein: ASSMTGTRGNTIY
J gene: TRBJ1-4; V gene: TRBV18; CDR3 protein: ASSQERGEKLF
J gene: TRBJ2-3; V gene: TRBV20-1; CDR3 protein: SASGTKRGTDTQY
J gene: TRBJ2-1; V gene: TRBV7-9; CDR3 protein: ASALSGPEQF
J gene: TRBJ1-1; V gene: TRBV7-9; CDR3 protein: ASSLGGAVVEAF
J gene: TRBJ1-5; V gene: TRBV28; CDR3 protein: ASSFGARAGNQPQH
J gene: TRBJ2-1; V gene: TRBV7-3; CDR3 protein: ASSLTSGTSYNEQF
J gene: TRBJ2-5; V gene: TRBV20-1; CDR3 protein: SASASSGFQETQY
J gene: TRBJ2-5; V gene: TRBV5-6; CDR3 protein: ASSGTGTGQETQY
J gene: TRBJ1-1; V gene: TRBV6-1; CDR3 protein: ASSEIPENTEAF
J gene: TRBJ2-1; V gene: TRBV5-1; CDR3 protein: ASGTSGKHNEQF
J gene: TRBJ2-5; V gene: TRBV28; CDR3 protein: AGFDRGLTQETQY